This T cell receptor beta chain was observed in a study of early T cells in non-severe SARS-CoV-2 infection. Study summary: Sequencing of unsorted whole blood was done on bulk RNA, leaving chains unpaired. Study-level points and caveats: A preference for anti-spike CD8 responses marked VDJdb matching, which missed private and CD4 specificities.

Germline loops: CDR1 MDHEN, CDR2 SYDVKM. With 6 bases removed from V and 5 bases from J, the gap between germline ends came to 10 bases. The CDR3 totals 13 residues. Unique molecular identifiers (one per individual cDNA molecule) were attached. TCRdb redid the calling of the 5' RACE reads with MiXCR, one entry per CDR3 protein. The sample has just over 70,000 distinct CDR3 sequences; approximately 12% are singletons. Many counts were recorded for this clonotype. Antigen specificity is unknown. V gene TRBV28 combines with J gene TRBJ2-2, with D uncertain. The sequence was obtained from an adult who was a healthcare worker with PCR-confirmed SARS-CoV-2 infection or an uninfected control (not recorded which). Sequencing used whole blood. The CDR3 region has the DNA TGTGCCAGCAGCGATCAGGTGACCGGGGAGCTGTTTTTT. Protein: CASSDQVTGELFF.